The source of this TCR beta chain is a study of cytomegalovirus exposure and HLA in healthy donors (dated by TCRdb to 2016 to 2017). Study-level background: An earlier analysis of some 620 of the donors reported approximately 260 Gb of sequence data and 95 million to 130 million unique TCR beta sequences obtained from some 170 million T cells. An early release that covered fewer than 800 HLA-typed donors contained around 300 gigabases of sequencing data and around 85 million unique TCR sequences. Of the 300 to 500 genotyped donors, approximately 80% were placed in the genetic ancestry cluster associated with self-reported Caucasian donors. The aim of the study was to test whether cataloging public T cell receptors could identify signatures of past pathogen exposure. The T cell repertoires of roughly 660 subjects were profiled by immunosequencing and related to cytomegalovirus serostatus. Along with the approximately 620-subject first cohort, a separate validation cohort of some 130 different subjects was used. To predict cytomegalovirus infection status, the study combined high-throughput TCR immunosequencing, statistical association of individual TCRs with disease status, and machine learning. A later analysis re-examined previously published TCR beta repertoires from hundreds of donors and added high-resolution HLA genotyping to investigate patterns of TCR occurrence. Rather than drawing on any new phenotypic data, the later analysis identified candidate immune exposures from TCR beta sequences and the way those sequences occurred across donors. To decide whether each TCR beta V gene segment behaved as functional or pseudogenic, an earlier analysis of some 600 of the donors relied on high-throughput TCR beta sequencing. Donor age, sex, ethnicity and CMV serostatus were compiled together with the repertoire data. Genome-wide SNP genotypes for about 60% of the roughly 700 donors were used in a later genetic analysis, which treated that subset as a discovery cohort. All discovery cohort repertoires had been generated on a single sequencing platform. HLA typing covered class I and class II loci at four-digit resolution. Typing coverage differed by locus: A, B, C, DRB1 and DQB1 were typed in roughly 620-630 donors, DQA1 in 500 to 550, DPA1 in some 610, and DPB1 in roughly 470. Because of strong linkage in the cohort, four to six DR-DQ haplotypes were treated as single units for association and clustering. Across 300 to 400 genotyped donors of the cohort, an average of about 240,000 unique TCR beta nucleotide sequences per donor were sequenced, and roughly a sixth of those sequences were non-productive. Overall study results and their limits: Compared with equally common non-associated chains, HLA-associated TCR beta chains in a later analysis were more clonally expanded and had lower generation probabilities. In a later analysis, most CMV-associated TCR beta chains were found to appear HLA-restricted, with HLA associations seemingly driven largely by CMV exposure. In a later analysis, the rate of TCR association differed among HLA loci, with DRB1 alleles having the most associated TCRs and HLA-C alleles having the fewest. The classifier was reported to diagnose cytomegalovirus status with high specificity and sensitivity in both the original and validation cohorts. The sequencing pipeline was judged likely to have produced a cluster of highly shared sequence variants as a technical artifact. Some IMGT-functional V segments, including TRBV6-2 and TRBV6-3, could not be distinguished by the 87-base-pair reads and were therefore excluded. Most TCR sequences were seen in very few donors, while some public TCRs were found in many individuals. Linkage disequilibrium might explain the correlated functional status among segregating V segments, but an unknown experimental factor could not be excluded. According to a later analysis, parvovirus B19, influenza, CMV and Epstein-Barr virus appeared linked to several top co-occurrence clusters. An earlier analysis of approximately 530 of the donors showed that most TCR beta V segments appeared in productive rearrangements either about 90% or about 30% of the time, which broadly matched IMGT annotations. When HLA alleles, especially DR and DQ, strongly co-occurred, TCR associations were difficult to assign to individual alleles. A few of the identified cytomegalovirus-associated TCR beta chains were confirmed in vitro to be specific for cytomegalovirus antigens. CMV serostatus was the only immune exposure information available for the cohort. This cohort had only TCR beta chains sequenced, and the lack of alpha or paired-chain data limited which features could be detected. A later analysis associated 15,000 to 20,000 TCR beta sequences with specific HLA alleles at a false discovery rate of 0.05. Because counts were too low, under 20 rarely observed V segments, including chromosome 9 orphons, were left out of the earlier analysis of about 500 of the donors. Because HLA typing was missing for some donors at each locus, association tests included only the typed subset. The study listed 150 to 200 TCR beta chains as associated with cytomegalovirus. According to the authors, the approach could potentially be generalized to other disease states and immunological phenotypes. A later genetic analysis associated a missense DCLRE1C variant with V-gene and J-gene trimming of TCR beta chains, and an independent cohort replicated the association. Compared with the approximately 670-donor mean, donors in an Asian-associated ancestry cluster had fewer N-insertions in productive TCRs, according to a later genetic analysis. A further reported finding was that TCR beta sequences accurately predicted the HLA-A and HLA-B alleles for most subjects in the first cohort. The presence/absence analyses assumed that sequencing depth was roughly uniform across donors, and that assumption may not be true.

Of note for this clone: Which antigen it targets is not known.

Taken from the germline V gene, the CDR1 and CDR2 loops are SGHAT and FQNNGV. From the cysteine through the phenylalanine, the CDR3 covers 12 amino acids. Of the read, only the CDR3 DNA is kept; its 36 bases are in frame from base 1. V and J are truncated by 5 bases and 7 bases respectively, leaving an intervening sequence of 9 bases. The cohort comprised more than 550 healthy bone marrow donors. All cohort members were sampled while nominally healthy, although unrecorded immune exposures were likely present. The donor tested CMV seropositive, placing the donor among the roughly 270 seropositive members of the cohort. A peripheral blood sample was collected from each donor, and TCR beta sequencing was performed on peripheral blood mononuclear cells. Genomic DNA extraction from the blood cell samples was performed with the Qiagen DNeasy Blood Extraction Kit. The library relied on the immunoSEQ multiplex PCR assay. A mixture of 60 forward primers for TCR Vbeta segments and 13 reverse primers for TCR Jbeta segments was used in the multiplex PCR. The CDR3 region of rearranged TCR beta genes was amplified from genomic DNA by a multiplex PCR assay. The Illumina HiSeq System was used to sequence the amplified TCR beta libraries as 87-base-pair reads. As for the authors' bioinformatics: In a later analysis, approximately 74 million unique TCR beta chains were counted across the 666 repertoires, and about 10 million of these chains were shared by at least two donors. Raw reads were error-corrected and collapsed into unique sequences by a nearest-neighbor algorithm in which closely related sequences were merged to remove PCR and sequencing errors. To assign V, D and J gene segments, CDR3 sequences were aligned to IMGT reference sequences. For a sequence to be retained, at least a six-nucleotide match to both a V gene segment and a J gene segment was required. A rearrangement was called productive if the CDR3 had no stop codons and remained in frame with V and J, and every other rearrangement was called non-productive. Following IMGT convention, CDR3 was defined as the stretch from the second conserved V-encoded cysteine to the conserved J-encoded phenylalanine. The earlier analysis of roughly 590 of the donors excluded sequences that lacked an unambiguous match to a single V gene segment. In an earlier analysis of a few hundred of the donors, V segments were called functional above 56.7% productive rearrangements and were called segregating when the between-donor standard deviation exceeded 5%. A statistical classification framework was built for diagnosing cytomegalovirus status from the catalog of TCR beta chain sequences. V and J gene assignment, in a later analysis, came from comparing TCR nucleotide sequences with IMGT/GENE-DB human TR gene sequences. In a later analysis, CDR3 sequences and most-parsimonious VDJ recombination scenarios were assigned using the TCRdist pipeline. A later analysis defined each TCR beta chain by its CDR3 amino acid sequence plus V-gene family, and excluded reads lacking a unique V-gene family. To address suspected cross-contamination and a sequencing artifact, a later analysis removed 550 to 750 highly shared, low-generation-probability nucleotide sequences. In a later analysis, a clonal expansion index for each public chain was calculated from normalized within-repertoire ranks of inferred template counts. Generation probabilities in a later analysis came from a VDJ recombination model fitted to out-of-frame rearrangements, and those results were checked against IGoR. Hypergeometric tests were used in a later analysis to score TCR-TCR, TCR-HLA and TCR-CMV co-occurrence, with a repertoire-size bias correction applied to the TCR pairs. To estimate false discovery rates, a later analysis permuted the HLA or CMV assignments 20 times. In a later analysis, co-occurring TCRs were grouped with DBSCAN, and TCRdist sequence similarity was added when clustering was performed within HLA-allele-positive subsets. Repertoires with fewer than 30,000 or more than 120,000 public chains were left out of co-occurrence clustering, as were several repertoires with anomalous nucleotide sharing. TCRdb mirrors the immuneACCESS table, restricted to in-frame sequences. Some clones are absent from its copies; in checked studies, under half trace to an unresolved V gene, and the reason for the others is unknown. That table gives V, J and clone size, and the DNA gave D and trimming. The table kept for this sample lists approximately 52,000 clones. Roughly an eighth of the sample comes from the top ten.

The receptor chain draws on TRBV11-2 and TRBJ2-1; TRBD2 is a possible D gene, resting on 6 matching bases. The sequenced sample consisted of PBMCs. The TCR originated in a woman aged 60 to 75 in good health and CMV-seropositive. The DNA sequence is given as TGTGCCAGCAGCCCCGGGGGAAATGAGCAGTTCTTC. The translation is CASSPGGNEQFF.